This T cell receptor beta chain was observed in a study of shared clonotypes between healthy human individuals (dated by TCRdb to 2020 to 2021). For the wider study: A couple of women and a few men aged 18 to 49 years were included in the cohort. For each donor, three plates each were used for CD4 naive and CD4 memory, two plates were used for CD8 naive, and one plate was used for CD8 memory. To estimate repertoire size and how much clonotype sharing occurs between individuals, the study deeply sequenced the blood TCR repertoires of five or six healthy adults. To increase sequencing depth and limit assay-specific biases, different laboratories used diverse techniques to prepare libraries and sequence TCR repertoires. Between about 0.9 and 10 billion PBMCs per donor were obtained by leukapheresis. Study-wide conclusions, independent of this receptor: Naive subsets generally had larger estimated clonotype richness than memory subsets did. Clonotypes shared by all four sorted-subset donors showed higher generation probabilities than non-shared clonotypes. Only blood was sampled, and tissue TCR repertoires likely differ from those in blood. Pairwise subsampling led to the expectation that sequencing depth would affect the degree of clonotype sharing among donors. The small number of donors limited the genetic and exposure-history diversity represented. Roughly 5% of naive CD4, 3.5% of naive CD8, about 2.5% of memory CD4, and around 0.4% of memory CD8 clonotypes were shared across several donors. Incomplete sequencing was indicated by rarefaction of sorted-subset datasets, despite the large sequencing depth.

Using the deep immunoSEQ assay, TCR CDR3 regions were amplified from genomic DNA by multiplex PCR. Extracted genomic DNA from each cell subset was spread evenly across all wells of several immunoSEQ 96-well plates, with each plate serving as a replicate. For sorted subsets, approximately 210 ng of genomic DNA, equivalent to around 31,000 T cell genomes, went into each replicate PCR. Purified libraries were measured with a Qubit 3.0 fluorometer, size-checked on a Bioanalyzer 2100, and measured again with the KAPA Library Quantification kit. Each immunoSEQ 96-well plate was sequenced on its own single-read 150-cycle Illumina NextSeq 550 flow cell. The original pipeline was this. Because the immunoSEQ output included only junctional sequences and no quality scores, the filtering could not be the same as the filtering used for full-length reads. To assign V/J genes and CDR3, sequences were annotated using PyIR, a Python wrapper for IgBLAST v1.9, with IMGT germline references. Reads were removed for weak V/J assignments (E-value above 1e-6), missing CDR3, stop codons, out-of-frame junctions, or ambiguous translated residues. A V3J clonotype was defined by an identical inferred V gene, J gene, and CDR3 amino acid sequence. Percentage overlap between repertoires was calculated by dividing the number of shared unique clonotypes by the size of the smaller repertoire. Three approaches were used to assess repertoire richness: RTK rarefaction, the Chao1 estimator, and Recon v2.1 estimates of unobserved clonotypes. Generation probabilities for all TCRbeta clonotypes obtained by the gDNA method from a handful of donors were computed using OLGA. TCRdb's version of the immuneACCESS table is confined to in-frame rearrangements and falls short of the full clone set. An unresolved V gene accounts for under half of the shortfall where checked; the remainder is of unknown origin. Clonal size and the V and J genes are those of that table, whereas D and trimming came from the DNA. The table for this sample lists around 1.1 million clones; approximately 80% of them were counted only once. The leading ten clones occupy 0.5% to 0.65% of the sample.

V and J are truncated by 3 bases and 3 bases respectively, leaving an intervening sequence of 6 bases. Sequences SGHTA (CDR1) and FQGTGA (CDR2) are obtained from the germline V gene. From cysteine to phenylalanine, the CDR3 is 13 amino acids long. The sequence is cut down to CDR3 DNA, 39 bases in frame from base 1. Donors were healthy HIV-negative adults with no recently reported acute infections or vaccinations. All donors were Caucasian adults living in Nashville, Tennessee, USA. CD4+ T cells were enriched by magnetic negative selection, after which naive cells were positively selected on CD45RA and the negative fraction was taken as the memory subset. Blood was obtained by leukapheresis, after which PBMCs were separated by Ficoll-Histopaque density gradient centrifugation and cryopreserved in liquid nitrogen vapor phase. Analytical flow cytometry was used to check the purity and quantity of every magnetically sorted T cell population. From each sorted fraction, genomic DNA was isolated and quantified by UV absorbance on a Nanodrop 2000c.

In regard to this clone: Its antigen remains undetermined. A read error is the likely source, as a far larger clone sits one nucleotide away.

Input material: memory CD4+ T cells from PBMCs. The cell subset or site label, as the study defines it: CD45RA-negative fraction. The chain employs TRBV7-3 and TRBJ2-1; no D segment can be confidently identified. The sequence derives from a man younger than 35 in good health. Some clones in this sample may be carry-over from other donors' samples. The CDR3 has the sequence CASSLNDYNEQFF. Read as DNA, the sequence is TGTGCCAGCAGCTTGAACGACTACAATGAGCAGTTCTTC.